This is a list of T cell receptor beta chains from one sample in a study of T cells in localized non-small cell lung cancer. Some clones are missing from TCRdb's copy, which holds only in-frame ones; the method was immunoSEQ multiplex PCR. The sample has approximately 15,000 clones, 75% to 90% seen once. The sequenced sample was peripheral blood, obtained before any cancer treatment. Receptor source: an older female donor with stage I squamous cell lung carcinoma. The CDR3 runs from the conserved cysteine through the conserved F or W. The D gene is left open where the match is weak. Clone size appears in some rows only: once, few, many, or a class for an expanded clone.

j_gene: TRBJ2-1
len: 14
abundance: NA
d_gene: TRBD1
v_gene: TRBV11-3
CDR3aa: CASSSRQGAREQFF
CDR3nt: TGTGCCAGCAGCTCCCGACAGGGGGCACGGGAGCAGTTCTTC

j_gene: TRBJ1-6
len: 14
abundance: once
d_gene: TRBD1
v_gene: TRBV30
CDR3aa: CAWTWGQGASPLHF
CDR3nt: TGTGCCTGGACCTGGGGACAGGGGGCCTCACCCCTCCACTTT

j_gene: TRBJ1-2
len: 14
abundance: NA
d_gene: NA
v_gene: TRBV18
CDR3aa: CASSPTAGPESYTF
CDR3nt: TGTGCCAGCTCACCAACGGCAGGGCCGGAAAGCTACACCTTC

j_gene: TRBJ1-5
len: 15
abundance: NA
d_gene: NA
v_gene: TRBV28
CDR3aa: CASSPGGGGILPQHF
CDR3nt: TGTGCCAGCAGTCCCGGAGGGGGGGGTATACTACCCCAGCATTTT

j_gene: TRBJ2-1
len: 14
abundance: NA
d_gene: NA
v_gene: TRBV6-6
CDR3aa: CASSSGVGYNEQFF
CDR3nt: TGTGCCAGCAGTTCCGGGGTGGGCTACAATGAGCAGTTCTTC

j_gene: TRBJ2-1
len: 14
abundance: NA
d_gene: TRBD2
v_gene: TRBV11-3
CDR3aa: CASSLGGRINEQFF
CDR3nt: TGTGCCAGCAGCTTAGGCGGGAGGATAAATGAGCAGTTCTTC

j_gene: TRBJ1-4
len: 13
abundance: NA
d_gene: NA
v_gene: TRBV10-1
CDR3aa: CASSETENEKLFF
CDR3nt: TGCGCCAGCAGTGAGACCGAGAATGAAAAACTGTTTTTT

j_gene: TRBJ2-7
len: 14
abundance: NA
d_gene: NA
v_gene: TRBV19
CDR3aa: CASKWSGSSYEQYF
CDR3nt: TGTGCCAGTAAGTGGTCGGGAAGCTCCTACGAGCAGTACTTC

j_gene: TRBJ2-2
len: 17
abundance: NA
d_gene: NA
v_gene: TRBV7-9
CDR3aa: CASSHLGGTLNTGELFF
CDR3nt: TGTGCCAGCAGTCACCTGGGCGGGACACTGAACACCGGGGAGCTGTTTTTT

j_gene: TRBJ1-5
len: 16
abundance: NA
d_gene: TRBD1
v_gene: TRBV7-9
CDR3aa: CASSLAGQGYNQPQHF
CDR3nt: TGTGCCAGCAGCTTAGCCGGACAGGGCTACAATCAGCCCCAGCATTTT

j_gene: TRBJ2-5
len: 13
abundance: few
d_gene: NA
v_gene: TRBV5-6
CDR3aa: CASSLRLGETQYF
CDR3nt: TGTGCCAGCAGCTTGCGACTAGGAGAGACCCAGTACTTC

j_gene: TRBJ1-1
len: 15
abundance: NA
d_gene: NA
v_gene: TRBV30
CDR3aa: CAWSVLRGLNTEAFF
CDR3nt: TGTGCCTGGAGTGTCTTAAGGGGTCTAAACACTGAAGCTTTCTTT

j_gene: TRBJ2-7
len: 15
abundance: NA
d_gene: NA
v_gene: TRBV4-1
CDR3aa: CASSQGTRGDAEQYF
CDR3nt: TGCGCCAGCAGCCAAGGGACAAGGGGGGACGCCGAGCAGTACTTC

j_gene: TRBJ1-2
len: 13
abundance: NA
d_gene: NA
v_gene: TRBV6-5
CDR3aa: CASTLQPGYGYTF
CDR3nt: TGTGCCAGCACTCTTCAGCCGGGCTATGGCTACACCTTC

j_gene: TRBJ1-5
len: 15
abundance: NA
d_gene: NA
v_gene: TRBV30
CDR3aa: CAWSSRAGGNQPQHF
CDR3nt: TGTGCCTGGAGTTCCCGGGCAGGGGGCAATCAGCCCCAGCATTTT

j_gene: TRBJ1-4
len: 17
abundance: NA
d_gene: NA
v_gene: TRBV6-1
CDR3aa: CASSEVGRYSTNEKLFF
CDR3nt: TGTGCCAGCAGTGAAGTGGGGCGGTACTCAACTAATGAAAAACTGTTTTTT

j_gene: TRBJ1-1
len: 14
abundance: NA
d_gene: NA
v_gene: TRBV5-8
CDR3aa: CASSLVQGYTEAFF
CDR3nt: TGTGCCAGCAGCTTGGTGCAGGGCTACACTGAAGCTTTCTTT

j_gene: TRBJ1-6
len: 16
abundance: NA
d_gene: TRBD1
v_gene: TRBV9
CDR3aa: CASSEGTGAYNSPLHF
CDR3nt: TGTGCCAGCAGCGAGGGGACAGGGGCGTATAATTCACCCCTCCACTTT

j_gene: TRBJ1-4
len: 15
abundance: NA
d_gene: NA
v_gene: TRBV11-2
CDR3aa: CASSLDPQGGEKLFF
CDR3nt: TGTGCCAGCAGCTTAGATCCACAGGGCGGTGAAAAACTGTTTTTT

j_gene: TRBJ2-5
len: 14
abundance: NA
d_gene: TRBD1
v_gene: TRBV10-1
CDR3aa: CASSKTGRRETQYF
CDR3nt: TGCGCCAGCAGTAAGACAGGGAGACGAGAGACCCAGTACTTC

j_gene: TRBJ1-4
len: 15
abundance: NA
d_gene: TRBD1
v_gene: TRBV2
CDR3aa: CASSERWDRDEKLFF
CDR3nt: TGTGCCAGCAGTGAACGTTGGGACAGGGATGAAAAACTGTTTTTT

j_gene: TRBJ1-4
len: 12
abundance: once
d_gene: NA
v_gene: TRBV7-9
CDR3aa: CASRREEEKLFF
CDR3nt: TGTGCCAGCAGGAGGGAGGAAGAAAAACTGTTTTTT

j_gene: TRBJ2-3
len: 14
abundance: NA
d_gene: NA
v_gene: TRBV6-5
CDR3aa: CASSDSDTRDTQYF
CDR3nt: TGTGCCAGCAGTGACTCCGACACTAGGGATACGCAGTATTTT

j_gene: TRBJ2-3
len: 16
abundance: NA
d_gene: TRBD2
v_gene: TRBV5-1
CDR3aa: CASSAGGTSGRYTQYF
CDR3nt: TGCGCCAGCAGCGCCGGCGGGACTAGCGGGAGATATACGCAGTATTTT

j_gene: TRBJ2-7
len: 14
abundance: NA
d_gene: NA
v_gene: TRBV5-1
CDR3aa: CASSLRSDSYEQYF
CDR3nt: TGCGCCAGCAGCTTGCGGAGCGACTCCTACGAGCAGTACTTC

j_gene: TRBJ2-3
len: 14
abundance: NA
d_gene: NA
v_gene: TRBV5-4
CDR3aa: CASRNAGAPDTQYF
CDR3nt: TGTGCCAGCAGGAACGCGGGGGCCCCAGATACGCAGTATTTT

j_gene: TRBJ1-1
len: 11
abundance: NA
d_gene: NA
v_gene: TRBV28
CDR3aa: CASSLRSEAFF
CDR3nt: TGTGCCAGCAGTTTAAGGTCTGAAGCTTTCTTT

j_gene: TRBJ2-3
len: 18
abundance: NA
d_gene: TRBD2
v_gene: TRBV4-1
CDR3aa: CASSQGLSSGGRTDTQYF
CDR3nt: TGCGCCAGCAGCCAAGGCCTCAGTAGCGGGGGGCGCACAGATACGCAGTATTTT

j_gene: TRBJ2-2
len: 15
abundance: NA
d_gene: NA
v_gene: TRBV5-4
CDR3aa: CASSPRWANTGELFF
CDR3nt: TGTGCCAGCAGCCCCAGGTGGGCGAACACCGGGGAGCTGTTTTTT

j_gene: TRBJ2-1
len: 12
abundance: NA
d_gene: NA
v_gene: TRBV29-1
CDR3aa: CSVDFFDNEQFF
CDR3nt: TGCAGCGTTGACTTTTTCGACAATGAGCAGTTCTTC

j_gene: TRBJ2-3
len: 14
abundance: NA
d_gene: NA
v_gene: TRBV11-2
CDR3aa: CASRTQTSTDTQYF
CDR3nt: TGTGCCAGCAGGACACAAACTAGCACAGATACGCAGTATTTT

j_gene: TRBJ2-5
len: 13
abundance: NA
d_gene: NA
v_gene: TRBV11-3
CDR3aa: CASSLNYRETQYF
CDR3nt: TGTGCCAGCAGCTTAAATTATCGGGAGACCCAGTACTTC

j_gene: TRBJ2-7
len: 13
abundance: NA
d_gene: NA
v_gene: TRBV6-6
CDR3aa: CASSPTRRAEQYF
CDR3nt: TGTGCCAGCAGTCCGACGCGACGGGCCGAGCAGTACTTC

j_gene: TRBJ2-7
len: 11
abundance: NA
d_gene: NA
v_gene: TRBV5-1
CDR3aa: CASSVAYEQYF
CDR3nt: TGCGCCAGCAGCGTCGCCTACGAGCAGTACTTC

j_gene: TRBJ2-5
len: 12
abundance: NA
d_gene: NA
v_gene: TRBV25-1
CDR3aa: CASTGGGETQYF
CDR3nt: TGTGCCAGCACCGGAGGGGGGGAGACCCAGTACTTC

j_gene: TRBJ1-2
len: 9
abundance: NA
d_gene: NA
v_gene: TRBV20-1
CDR3aa: CSASYGYTF
CDR3nt: TGCAGTGCTAGTTATGGCTACACCTTC

j_gene: TRBJ2-3
len: 17
abundance: NA
d_gene: TRBD2
v_gene: TRBV9
CDR3aa: CASSVGLAGTSTDTQYF
CDR3nt: TGTGCCAGCAGTGTAGGACTAGCGGGGACTAGCACAGATACGCAGTATTTT

j_gene: TRBJ1-2
len: 14
abundance: NA
d_gene: NA
v_gene: TRBV9
CDR3aa: CASSPRESGYGYTF
CDR3nt: TGTGCCAGCAGCCCCCGAGAAAGCGGCTATGGCTACACCTTC

j_gene: TRBJ2-1
len: 15
abundance: NA
d_gene: NA
v_gene: TRBV7-9
CDR3aa: CASSLGQASNNEQFF
CDR3nt: TGTGCCAGCAGCTTAGGACAGGCTTCCAACAATGAGCAGTTCTTC

j_gene: TRBJ1-5
len: 16
abundance: NA
d_gene: TRBD1
v_gene: TRBV28
CDR3aa: CASSLDTGVGNQPQHF
CDR3nt: TGTGCCAGCAGCCTTGACACAGGGGTGGGCAATCAGCCCCAGCATTTT